This T cell receptor (beta chain) was captured by sequencing in a study of blood T cell repertoires in COVID-19. CDR1 and CDR2 (germline): SGHAT, FQNNGV. The CDR3 consists of 14 residues. The V gene lost 3 bases and the J gene lost 0 bases, with 8 bases spanning the gap. Some clones are missing from TCRdb's copy, which holds only in-frame ones; the method was immunoSEQ multiplex PCR. The sample shows 320,000 or so clones, about 90% of them seen only once. Participants reported their clinical history, and cohort assignment relied on those reports. This chain joins TRBV11-2 and TRBJ1-1; no reliable D call. Sequenced input: PBMCs or T cells enriched from blood (not recorded which). This receptor was identified in a woman aged 25 to 39 who had recovered from COVID-19. The CDR3 sequence is CASSLAVMNTEAFF. CDR3 bases: TGTGCCAGCAGCTTGGCTGTTATGAACACTGAAGCTTTCTTT.